The entry below describes one TCR beta chain. These data belong to a study of Ad26.COV2.S vaccination and SARS-CoV-2 variants. This CDR3 comprises 15 residues. Trimming cost V 4 bases and J 6 bases; bases outside gene matches: 11. Germline CDR1 and CDR2: SGHRS and YFSETQ. Clones were sequenced by immunoSEQ multiplex PCR, and TCRdb holds only the in-frame ones, with some missing. This table has about 410,000 clones, around 89% appearing once. Specified treatment: around 19 received Ad26.COV2.S at low or high dose, single or two shots; five or six received placebo; per-sample allocation not given. The investigators took samples on day 63 after the first vaccine or placebo injection.

The sample here was peripheral blood, taken in a trial of Ad26.COV2.S vaccine versus placebo. This receptor was taken from a person between 18 and 59 years old who received the Ad26.COV2.S COVID-19 vaccine or a placebo. This chain uses TRBV5-1 with TRBJ2-7; TRBD1 matches at 9 bases. The CDR3 sequence is CASSPNQQGASEQYF. For the CDR3, the DNA is TGCGCCAGCAGCCCCAATCAACAGGGGGCCTCCGAGCAGTACTTC.